These 13 T cell receptor beta chains were sequenced from one sample in a study of blood T cell repertoires in COVID-19. The assay was immunoSEQ multiplex PCR, and TCRdb's table has in-frame clones only and misses some. The table lists 190,000 or so clones, around 92% of them singletons. The sequencing sample was made of PBMCs or T cells enriched from blood (not recorded which). The origin of the receptors is a woman under 30 who had recovered from COVID-19.

This clone was counted a few times. V and J are TRBV5-1 and TRBJ2-3; no definite D call. V gave up 0 bases and J gave up 6 bases, with 2 bases separating them. Germline-derived CDR1 and CDR2 are SGHRS and YFSETQ. The CDR3 is 11 amino acids. Here the CDR3 reads CASSLADTQYF. The CDR3 coding sequence is TGCGCCAGCAGCTTGGCTGATACGCAGTATTTT.

The J gene is TRBJ1-1, the V gene TRBV3-1 (or the pseudogene TRBV3-2); no definite D call. The CDR3 runs to 15 residues. Germline V gene lookup returns CDR1 LGHDT and CDR2 YNNKEL (reference sequence). The V end was cut by 1 base, the J end by 1 base, with 10 bases between. CDR3 amino acids: CASSQASTRNTEAFF. In DNA form, the CDR3 reads TGTGCCAGCAGCCAAGCATCGACTAGGAACACTGAAGCTTTCTTT.

This clone occurred once. The rearrangement uses TRBV5-1 and TRBJ2-7; D not certain. Germline CDR1 is SGHRS and CDR2 is YFSETQ. V lost 7 bases to trimming and J lost 4 bases, with 9 bases between them. The CDR3 extends over 11 amino acids. CDR3 nucleotide sequence: TGCGCCAGCCGAGGTTCTTACGAGCAGTACTTC. This codes for CASRGSYEQYF.

The rearrangement joins TRBV7-6 to TRBJ2-1; TRBD2 aligns across 7 bases. Germline V lookup: CDR1 SGHVS, CDR2 FNYEAQ. The CDR3 is 15 residues long. V lost 7 bases, J lost 4 bases, and 10 bases stayed unmatched. CDR3 amino acids: CASTPRAGLYNEQFF. The CDR3, as DNA: TGTGCCAGCACCCCTCGAGCGGGGTTATACAATGAGCAGTTCTTC.

This sequence joins TRBV7-9 and TRBJ2-2; TRBD1 matches at 8 bases. Germline V gives CDR1 SEHNR, CDR2 FQNEAQ (reference sequence). The CDR3 runs 15 residues. V shed 7 bases and J 0 bases; nucleotides not matched to a gene: 4. CDR3 sequence reads: CASNRQGTNTGELFF. CDR3 DNA: TGTGCCAGCAACCGACAGGGGACGAACACCGGGGAGCTGTTTTTT.

This chain joins TRBV27 and TRBJ2-2; D unresolved. The V gene lost 3 bases and the J gene lost 2 bases, with 10 bases spanning the gap. This CDR3 is built from 15 residues. Germline lookup yields CDR1 MNHEY and CDR2 SMNVEV (reference sequence). This CDR3 is CASSFTDLNTGELFF. CDR3 DNA sequence: TGTGCCAGCAGTTTTACAGACCTAAACACCGGGGAGCTGTTTTTT.

DNA of the CDR3: TGTGCCAGCAGCTTGGGTGCAGGGGGCTGGGACTATGGCTACACCTTC. Amino acids: CASSLGAGGWDYGYTF. The V call is TRBV5-6, the J call TRBJ1-2; 8 bases align to TRBD1. Germline lookup yields CDR1 SGHDT and CDR2 YYEEEE. This CDR3 spans 16 amino acids. V lost 0 bases, J lost 3 bases, and 7 bases stayed unmatched.

In this sample, this clone turned up once. The gene calls are TRBV6-5 and TRBJ1-1, with D unresolved. The CDR3 has 16 amino acids. The V end was cut by 0 bases, the J end by 0 bases, with 11 bases between. Germline lookup yields CDR1 MNHEY and CDR2 SVGAGI. The CDR3 DNA is TGTGCCAGCAGTTACTCGAAAGGAGGAATGAACACTGAAGCTTTCTTT. Translated, it gives CASSYSKGGMNTEAFF.

The rearrangement uses TRBV30 and TRBJ2-3; TRBD2 might be the D (5 bases). The CDR3 is made up of 12 amino acids. Germline V gene lookup returns CDR1 GTSNPN and CDR2 SVGIG (reference sequence). Deletions cut 2 bases from V and 6 bases from J, with 9 bases between. CDR3 residues: CAWSSSGDTQYF. In nucleotides, the CDR3 is TGTGCCTGGAGTTCGTCGGGGGATACGCAGTATTTT.

The CDR3 DNA follows: TGTGCTAGTGGCCAGGAGGAGAATTCACCCCTCCACTTT. It encodes CASGQEENSPLHF. The chain is built from TRBV12-5 and TRBJ1-6; no clear D. Trimming pared 6 bases from V and 7 bases from J, leaving 10 bases between. Germline loops: CDR1 LGHNT, CDR2 FRNRAP. The CDR3 covers 13 residues. Using reference TRBV12-5 and TRBJ1-6 for the parts outside the CDR3, the full variable domain is DARVTQTPRHKVTEMGQEVTMRCQPILGHNTVFWYRQTMMQGLELLAYFRNRAPLDDSGMPKDRFSAEMPDATLATLKIQPSEPRDSAVYFCASGQEENSPLHFGNGTRLTVT.

The chain combines TRBV18 with TRBJ1-4; 7 bases align to TRBD1. With V trimmed by 5 bases and J by 5 bases, 5 bases remained unmatched. CDR1 KGHSH and CDR2 LQKENI come from the germline V gene. The CDR3 is 14 residues long. The CDR3 sequence: CASSTGDINEKLFF. In DNA form, the CDR3 reads TGTGCCAGCTCAACAGGGGATATAAATGAAAAACTGTTTTTT.

The rearrangement joins TRBV19 to TRBJ1-6; D unresolved. CDR1 LNHDA and CDR2 SQIVND come from the germline V gene (reference sequence). The CDR3 covers 14 residues. The V and J ends lost 5 bases and 10 bases respectively, with 15 bases between them. CDR3 DNA: TGTGCCAGTAGTCCCCTCGCAGGCCGCTCACCCCTCCACTTT. It specifies CASSPLAGRSPLHF.

This clone has only one observation. V gene TRBV20-1 combines with J gene TRBJ1-3; D is unclear. The V and J ends lost 3 bases and 6 bases respectively, with 15 bases between them. The V gene's germline CDR1 is DFQATT and CDR2 SNEGSKA (reference sequence). This CDR3 spans 14 amino acids. The CDR3 bases are TGCAGTGCTAGTGGTGGAGATAATGTAAACACCATATATTTT. As protein: CSASGGDNVNTIYF.